These 29 T cell receptor beta chains came from one sample sequenced in a study of T cell responses to AZD1222 COVID-19 vaccine. TCRdb keeps only in-frame clones here, not all; method: immunoSEQ multiplex PCR. The sample lists approximately 120,000 clones; around 90% were seen once. Here the sequenced sample was peripheral blood, taken on day 0 of AZD1222 vaccination. The source of these receptors is an adult in good health.

The chain carries TRBV19 and TRBJ2-3; TRBD2 aligns across 7 bases. This CDR3 comprises 14 residues. J was trimmed by 5 bases and V by 4 bases; bases with no gene match: 6. Germline-derived CDR1 and CDR2 are LNHDA and SQIVND (reference sequence). The DNA for the CDR3 is TGTGCCAGTAGTAGGGGGGGAGCCTTAGATACGCAGTATTTT. The encoded protein is CASSRGGALDTQYF.

The chain uses TRBV3-1 (or the pseudogene TRBV3-2) and TRBJ1-1; D possibly corresponds to TRBD1 (6 bases). The CDR3 is 15 amino acids. Germline V gene data show CDR1 as LGHDT and CDR2 as YNNKEL (reference sequence). Trimming removed 1 base from V and 4 bases from J, with 13 bases in between. The DNA of the CDR3 is TGTGCCAGCAGCCAAGGGGCAGGGGAGGGCACTGAAGCTTTCTTT. It translates to CASSQGAGEGTEAFF.

The chain joins TRBV9 to TRBJ2-1; TRBD2 matches 7 bases. In germline, CDR1 is SGDLS, CDR2 YYNGEE. Losses at the gene ends were 0 bases for V and 2 bases for J; bases not matched to a gene: 5. The CDR3 is 16 amino acids. Written as DNA, the CDR3 is TGTGCCAGCAGCGTAGGGGGCGGGACTACCTACAATGAGCAGTTCTTC. Translation gives CASSVGGGTTYNEQFF.

The chain has TRBV25-1 and TRBJ2-6; TRBD1 agrees at 8 bases. V trimming: 8 bases; J trimming: 2 bases; junction bases outside the gene matches: 5. CDR3 length: 15 residues. The germline CDR1 and CDR2 sequences are MGHDK and SYGVNS. The CDR3 DNA is TGTGCCAGCTCCGCACAGGGGGCTGGGGCCAACGTCCTGACTTTC. Protein sequence: CASSAQGAGANVLTF.

CDR3 sequence (DNA): TGTGCCAGCAGCTTGGAGGGTGGCAATCAGCCCCAGCATTTT. Protein sequence: CASSLEGGNQPQHF. The chain recombines TRBV5-4 with TRBJ1-5, with D hard to call. From germline, CDR1 is SGHNT and CDR2 YYREEE (reference sequence). V gave up 0 bases and J gave up 2 bases, with 6 bases separating them. The CDR3 totals 14 residues.

The genes are TRBV19 and TRBJ1-2; TRBD1 aligns across 9 bases. This CDR3 has 13 amino acids. The J segment lost 4 bases and the V segment lost 6 bases, leaving 3 bases of the junction unmatched. Germline V lookup: CDR1 LNHDA, CDR2 SQIVND (reference sequence). For the CDR3, the DNA is TGTGCCAGTAGCCGGGACAGGGTCTATGGCTACACCTTC. This sequence encodes CASSRDRVYGYTF.

The chain joins TRBV11-1 to TRBJ2-5; maybe TRBD1 (6 bases). The CDR3 has 14 amino acids. V was clipped by 1 base and J by 0 bases, with 6 bases between them. Looked up from germline, CDR1 is SGHAT and CDR2 is FQDESV (reference sequence). This CDR3 is CASSLGTDQETQYF. CDR3 coding DNA: TGTGCCAGCAGCTTAGGGACAGACCAAGAGACCCAGTACTTC.

This rearrangement joins TRBV30 to TRBJ1-6, with TRBD1 as a possible D gene (5 bases). V was clipped by 2 bases and J by 9 bases, with 11 bases between them. The CDR3 spans 13 residues. Germline-derived CDR1 and CDR2 are GTSNPN and SVGIG (reference sequence). The CDR3 loop is CAWSPGRGSPLHF. The CDR3 nucleotides are TGTGCCTGGAGTCCTGGAAGGGGTTCACCCCTCCACTTT.

The rearrangement uses TRBV9 and TRBJ1-1, with 8 bases aligning to TRBD1. Per germline, CDR1 SGDLS and CDR2 YYNGEE. V gave up 0 bases and J gave up 0 bases; unmatched junction bases: 7. This CDR3 spans 17 amino acids. CDR3: CASSVDPGQAMNTEAFF. CDR3 in DNA: TGTGCCAGCAGCGTAGACCCGGGACAGGCCATGAACACTGAAGCTTTCTTT.

V gene TRBV6-6 combines with J gene TRBJ2-7; TRBD2 agrees at 9 bases. V was clipped by 0 bases and J by 2 bases; unmatched bases: 5. Germline loops: CDR1 MNHNY, CDR2 SVGAGI (reference sequence). There are 16 residues in the CDR3. CDR3 bases: TGTGCCAGCAGTTACTCTCTAGCGGGGAGCACCTACGAGCAGTACTTC. This gives the protein CASSYSLAGSTYEQYF.

The rearrangement uses TRBV30 and TRBJ1-4, with D unresolved. Trimming shortened V by 4 bases and J by 1 base, and 7 bases separated the two germline ends. The CDR3 is made up of 13 amino acids. The germline V gene has CDR1 GTSNPN and CDR2 SVGIG (reference sequence). CDR3 region: CAWKLGTNEKLFF. The CDR3 region has the DNA TGTGCCTGGAAGTTGGGAACTAATGAAAAACTGTTTTTT. Supplemented by reference TRBV30 and TRBJ1-4, the full variable domain reads SQTIHQWPATLVQPVGSPLSLECTVEGTSNPNLYWYRQAAGRGLQLLFYSVGIGQISSEVPQNLSASRPQDRQFILSSKKLLLSDSGFYLCAWKLGTNEKLFFGSGTQLSVL.

The V gene is TRBV5-5, the J gene TRBJ1-5; the D is unclear. V was shortened by 1 base and J by 0 bases, with 2 bases between the two germline ends. Per germline, CDR1 SGHKS and CDR2 YYEKEE (reference sequence). The CDR3 consists of 13 residues. CDR3 sequence reads: CASSLSSNQPQHF. The CDR3 region has the DNA TGTGCCAGCAGCTTGAGTAGCAATCAGCCCCAGCATTTT.

The chain combines TRBV5-1 with TRBJ1-1, with 8 bases fitting TRBD1. The CDR3 is made up of 13 amino acids. The germline CDR1 and CDR2 sequences are SGHRS and YFSETQ. J gave up 8 bases and V 0 bases, and 3 bases lay outside the gene matches. CDR3 DNA sequence: TGCGCCAGCAGCTTGGGCGGACAGGGAGAAGCTTTCTTT. The encoded protein is CASSLGGQGEAFF.

The genes are TRBV3-1 (or the pseudogene TRBV3-2) and TRBJ2-2; possibly TRBD1 for D (5 bases). The germline V and J ends were trimmed by 6 bases and 0 bases, with 8 bases remaining between them. This CDR3 is built from 14 residues. Per germline, CDR1 LGHDT and CDR2 YNNKEL (reference sequence). CDR3 coding DNA: TGTGCCAGCAGGCACAGGTCGAACACCGGGGAGCTGTTTTTT. Translating it yields CASRHRSNTGELFF.

The chain joins TRBV4-1 to TRBJ2-1; D remains ambiguous. Looked up from germline, CDR1 is MGHRA and CDR2 is YSYEKL. The CDR3 contains 15 residues. V lost 1 base and J lost 0, with 7 bases in between. The CDR3 DNA reads as TGCGCCAGCAGCCAAGGCCTTATCTCCTACAATGAGCAGTTCTTC. Its protein product is CASSQGLISYNEQFF.

The chain has TRBV9 and TRBJ2-3; TRBD2 matches at 12 bases. Germline V gene sequence: CDR1 SGDLS, CDR2 YYNGEE. The J segment lost 2 bases and the V segment lost 2 bases, leaving 3 bases of the junction unmatched. The CDR3 consists of 16 residues. The CDR3 DNA reads as TGTGCCAGCAGCGTCGGACTAGCGGGACTCACAGATACGCAGTATTTT. Translating gives CASSVGLAGLTDTQYF.

The chain combines TRBV4-2 with TRBJ2-2; D is uncertain. In germline, CDR1 is LGHNA, CDR2 YNFKEQ. The CDR3 is 16 residues long. The germline V and J ends were trimmed by 1 base and 1 base, with 10 bases remaining between them. CDR3 sequence: CASSQAVDVNTGELFF. The CDR3 DNA reads TGTGCCAGCAGCCAAGCCGTCGACGTGAACACCGGGGAGCTGTTTTTT.

This chain links TRBV6-6 with TRBJ2-7, with D tentatively TRBD2 (5 bases). This CDR3 has 13 residues. V lost 6 bases and J lost 5, with 14 bases in between. Per the germline V gene, CDR1 is MNHNY and CDR2 is SVGAGI (reference sequence). The CDR3 DNA follows: TGTGCCAGCAGCTCCGGGGTCGGGAACGAGCAGTACTTC. Translated: CASSSGVGNEQYF.

The rearrangement uses TRBV14 and TRBJ2-7; 8 bases are shared with TRBD1. V dropped 4 bases and J dropped 3; count of bases not matched to a gene: 8. This CDR3 has 15 amino acids. Looked up from germline, CDR1 is SGHDN and CDR2 is FVKESK. The CDR3 DNA follows: TGTGCCAGCAGCCGCCTAAATACAGGGGGCTACGAGCAGTACTTC. It encodes CASSRLNTGGYEQYF.

This sequence joins TRBV30 and TRBJ1-5; 12 bases line up with TRBD1. V lost 3 bases and J lost 6; bases outside the gene matches: 9. Germline lookup yields CDR1 GTSNPN and CDR2 SVGIG (reference sequence). The CDR3 is 16 amino acids. CDR3 in DNA: TGTGCCTGGAGCGGGACAGGGGGCGAGGGGTCTCAGCCCCAGCATTTT. Protein product: CAWSGTGGEGSQPQHF.

The chain joins TRBV5-1 to TRBJ2-7; 11 bases map to TRBD2. V shed 0 bases and J 5 bases; nucleotides not matched to a gene: 10. The CDR3 spans 17 residues. Germline V CDR1 and CDR2: SGHRS, YFSETQ. CDR3 bases: TGCGCCAGCAGCTTGGCCCTCTTACTAGCGGGAGAAGACGAGCAGTACTTC. Amino acid sequence: CASSLALLLAGEDEQYF.

This clone was recorded only once. This chain links TRBV4-1 with TRBJ1-2; perhaps TRBD1 as D (6 bases). Germline CDR1 MGHRA, CDR2 YSYEKL. V lost 0 bases, J lost 8 bases, and 22 bases lay in between. The CDR3 has 17 residues. The CDR3 nucleotides read TGCGCCAGCAGCCAAGATTGGCAGGGGATCCCCCTGAGGGGCTACACCTTC. Its translation is CASSQDWQGIPLRGYTF.

The rearrangement joins TRBV7-9 to TRBJ2-7, with TRBD2 as a possible D gene (5 bases). Per germline, CDR1 SEHNR and CDR2 FQNEAQ (reference sequence). V was clipped by 1 base and J by 0 bases, with 10 bases between them. This CDR3 is 15 amino acids long. The CDR3 protein is CASSLGSGLSYEQYF. In nucleotides, the CDR3 is TGTGCCAGCAGCTTAGGGAGCGGACTCTCCTACGAGCAGTACTTC.

This rearrangement joins TRBV7-8 to TRBJ1-3, with D hard to call. CDR3 length equals 18 residues. V lost 1 base and J lost 0, with 16 bases in between. Germline lookup yields CDR1 SGHVS and CDR2 FQNEAQ. This CDR3 is CASSLEVVKLFSGNTIYF. DNA of the CDR3: TGTGCCAGCAGCTTAGAGGTTGTTAAGTTATTCTCTGGAAACACCATATATTTT.

The V gene is TRBV29-1, the J gene TRBJ2-1; the match to TRBD2 covers 8 bases. Germline CDR1 is SQVTM and CDR2 is ANQGSEA. Trimming took 3 bases from V and 6 from J; bases not matched to a gene: 7. CDR3 size: 14 residues. In DNA, the CDR3 is TGCAGCGTTGAGTCCGGGGGGGCGATCAATGAGCAGTTCTTC. The encoded protein is CSVESGGAINEQFF.

The chain recombines TRBV13 with TRBJ1-1; D unresolved. This CDR3 spans 14 amino acids. CDR1 PRHDT and CDR2 FYEKMQ come from the germline V gene (reference sequence). Trimming removed 4 bases from V and 1 base from J, with 10 bases in between. The DNA for the CDR3 is TGTGCCAGCAGCTCCCGTGGAACGAACACTGAAGCTTTCTTT. Translation gives CASSSRGTNTEAFF.

CDR3 protein: CASSPEGITGGGQGYTF. CDR3 DNA sequence: TGCGCCAGCAGCCCGGAGGGTATTACAGGAGGGGGCCAGGGCTACACCTTC. The V gene is TRBV5-1, the J gene TRBJ1-2; 7 bases fit TRBD1. V gave up 4 bases and J gave up 8 bases; unmatched junction bases: 20. The length of the CDR3 is 17 residues. CDR1 and CDR2 (germline): SGHRS, YFSETQ.

V gene TRBV27 combines with J gene TRBJ1-5; D remains ambiguous. The germline V and J ends were trimmed by 6 bases and 3 bases, with 6 bases remaining between them. This CDR3 has 12 residues. Germline V lookup: CDR1 MNHEY, CDR2 SMNVEV (reference sequence). This CDR3 is CASSPTNQPQHF. DNA of the CDR3: TGTGCCAGCAGCCCGACCAATCAGCCCCAGCATTTT.

The CDR3 reads CASSSLWDTGELFF. The CDR3 DNA sequence: TGTGCCAGCAGCTCCCTCTGGGACACCGGGGAGCTGTTTTTT. V is TRBV7-2 and J is TRBJ2-2; D not certain. The CDR3 is made up of 14 amino acids. Germline CDR1 and CDR2: SGHTA and FQGNSA. Deletions cut 4 bases from V and 3 bases from J, with 9 bases between.